The source of this T cell receptor (beta chain) is a study of molecular identifiers for immune sequencing clone quantification. A CD8+CD4-CCR7+CD45RA+ phenotype served as the sorting definition for naive CD8 T cells. The use of previously described methods and listed TCR primers produced the bulk TCR libraries. TCRdb re-derived calls from the PCR reads in MiXCR, one entry per CDR3 protein. The table has 300,000 to 350,000 distinct CDR3 sequences, over 20% seen once. Germline V gene sequence: CDR1 MNHEY, CDR2 SMNVEV (reference sequence). The V end lost 7 bases, the J end lost 3 bases, and 18 bases lay between the germline ends. The CDR3 has 15 amino acids. Remarks on this clonotype: The antigen remains unidentified.

Points from the study as a whole: Spiked Jurkat TCR RNA originating from one cell could reportedly be identified amid 850,000 to 1,000,000 naive cells.

The origin of this receptor is a human donor in good health. Some libraries in this study had Jurkat cell RNA spiked in. Sequenced: naive CD8+ T cells from blood, with Jurkat cell RNA spiked in. The sample's subset: FACS-sorted CD8+CD4-CCR7+CD45RA+ naive T cells. The chain has TRBV27 and TRBJ1-2; D unresolved. CDR3 sequence reads: CASTPRGGGYYGYTF. In DNA form, the CDR3 reads TGTGCCAGCACCCCCAGAGGTGGCGGATACTATGGCTACACCTTC.